The 3 T cell receptor beta chains below were found in one sample sequenced in a study of cytomegalovirus exposure and HLA in healthy donors. The PCR had 60 Vbeta and 13 Jbeta primers. Measured with immunoSEQ multiplex PCR; TCRdb has only the in-frame clones, and not every one. Of over 100,000 clones listed, approximately 8.8% were seen once; the top ten hold 4.5% to 6%. The sample taken for sequencing was PBMCs. The origin of the receptors is a middle-aged man in good health and CMV-seronegative.

The CDR3 DNA sequence: TGTGCCAGCAGCCAAGATCATGGTAGCGGGGGCTACGAGCAGTACTTC. Amino acids: CASSQDHGSGGYEQYF. V and J are TRBV4-2 and TRBJ2-7; 9 bases align to TRBD2. With 0 bases clipped from V and 3 bases from J, the junction kept 6 bases outside the gene matches. This CDR3 has 16 amino acids. Germline V CDR1 and CDR2: LGHNA, YNFKEQ.

This clone turned up a few times. The chain combines TRBV7-3 with TRBJ1-1, with 7 bases lining up with TRBD1. The CDR3 runs 13 residues. Trimming removed 5 bases from V and 7 bases from J; junction bases left unmatched: 7. The germline V gene encodes CDR1 SGHTA and CDR2 FQGTGA. CDR3 sequence reads: CASSTLRTGEAFF. The CDR3 DNA reads TGTGCCAGCAGCACGCTTCGGACAGGTGAAGCTTTCTTT.

This clone was detected only a few times. The chain joins TRBV5-1 to TRBJ2-5; perhaps TRBD2 as D (5 bases). Trimming removed 0 bases from V and 4 bases from J, with 7 bases in between. The length of the CDR3 is 13 residues. Per the germline V gene, CDR1 is SGHRS and CDR2 is YFSETQ. In nucleotides, the CDR3 is TGCGCCAGCAGCTTGGGGCTAGCAGAGACCCAGTACTTC. Translation: CASSLGLAETQYF.